Sequencing of this TCR beta chain was carried out in a study of CD8+ T cells in alopecia areata. Germline CDR1 reads MNHEY; CDR2 reads SVGAGI. V shed 2 bases, J shed 5 bases, and the junction held 0 bases outside the gene matches. The CDR3 runs 14 residues. Treatment indicated: oral pan-JAK inhibitor, 5-10 mg twice daily. As the sequencing template, cDNA was produced by extracting RNA and reverse transcribing it. Method: immunoSEQ multiplex PCR; TCRdb's copy keeps in-frame clones and lacks some. The sample records around 300,000 clones, approximately 60% being singletons. The receptor's source is a human donor with alopecia areata. The genes are TRBV6-5 and TRBJ2-2; 9 bases are shared with TRBD1. This specimen was CD4+ T cells sorted from blood, taken at approximately week 51, from a patient treated with tofacitinib. The CDR3 is CASSYGTGTGELFF. CDR3 DNA: TGTGCCAGCAGTTACGGGACAGGGACCGGGGAGCTGTTTTTT.